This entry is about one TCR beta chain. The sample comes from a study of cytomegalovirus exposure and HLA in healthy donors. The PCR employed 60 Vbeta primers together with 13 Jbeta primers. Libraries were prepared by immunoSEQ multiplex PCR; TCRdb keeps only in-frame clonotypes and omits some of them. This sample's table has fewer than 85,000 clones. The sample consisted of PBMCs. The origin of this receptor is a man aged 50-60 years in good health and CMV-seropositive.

CDR3 region: CASSLAGTGEGYGYTF. DNA for the CDR3: TGCGCCAGCAGCTTGGCTGGGACAGGGGAAGGATATGGCTACACCTTC. The J gene is TRBJ1-2, the V gene TRBV5-1; TRBD1 matches 10 bases. CDR3 length: 16 amino acids. Losses at the gene ends were 0 bases for V and 5 bases for J; bases not matched to a gene: 7. The V gene's germline CDR1 is SGHRS and CDR2 YFSETQ.